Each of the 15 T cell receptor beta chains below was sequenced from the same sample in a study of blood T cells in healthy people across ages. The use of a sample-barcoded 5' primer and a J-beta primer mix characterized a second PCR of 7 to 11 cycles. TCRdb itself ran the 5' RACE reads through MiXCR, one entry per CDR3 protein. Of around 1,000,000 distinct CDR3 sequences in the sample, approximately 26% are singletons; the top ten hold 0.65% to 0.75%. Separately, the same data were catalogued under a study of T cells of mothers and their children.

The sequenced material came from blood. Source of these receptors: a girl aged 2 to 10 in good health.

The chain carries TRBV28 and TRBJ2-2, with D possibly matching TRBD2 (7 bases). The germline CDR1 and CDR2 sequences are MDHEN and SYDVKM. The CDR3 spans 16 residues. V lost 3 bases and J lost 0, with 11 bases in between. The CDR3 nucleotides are TGTGCCAGCAGTTTGGGAGGGGGGGCGAACACCGGGGAGCTGTTTTTT. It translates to CASSLGGGANTGELFF.

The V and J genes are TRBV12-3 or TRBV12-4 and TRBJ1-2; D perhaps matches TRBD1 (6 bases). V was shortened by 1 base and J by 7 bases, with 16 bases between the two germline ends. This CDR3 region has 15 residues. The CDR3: CASSLGARGIGGYTF. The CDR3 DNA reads TGTGCCAGCAGTTTAGGCGCCAGGGGAATTGGTGGCTACACCTTC.

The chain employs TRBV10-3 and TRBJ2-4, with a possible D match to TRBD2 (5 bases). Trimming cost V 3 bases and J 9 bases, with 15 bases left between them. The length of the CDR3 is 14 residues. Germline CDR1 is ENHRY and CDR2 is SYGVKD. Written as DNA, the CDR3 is TGTGCCATCAGTGATGAAAGGGAGTTGGGCATTCAGTACTTC. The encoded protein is CAISDERELGIQYF.

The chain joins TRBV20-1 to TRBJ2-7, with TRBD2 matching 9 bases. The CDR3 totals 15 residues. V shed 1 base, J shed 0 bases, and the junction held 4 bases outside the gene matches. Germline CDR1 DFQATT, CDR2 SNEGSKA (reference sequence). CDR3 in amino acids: CSARGGGASSYEQYF. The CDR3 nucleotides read TGCAGTGCTAGAGGCGGGGGGGCTAGCTCCTACGAGCAGTACTTC.

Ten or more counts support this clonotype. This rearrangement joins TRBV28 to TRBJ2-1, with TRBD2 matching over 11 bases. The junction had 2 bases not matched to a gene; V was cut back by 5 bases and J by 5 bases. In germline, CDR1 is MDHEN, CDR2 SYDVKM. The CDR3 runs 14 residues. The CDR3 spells CASSGTSGNNEQFF. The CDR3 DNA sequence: TGTGCCAGCAGTGGGACTAGCGGTAACAATGAGCAGTTCTTC. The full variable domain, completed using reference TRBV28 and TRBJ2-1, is DVKVTQSSRYLVKRTGEKVFLECVQDMDHENMFWYRQDPGLGLRLIYFSYDVKMKEKGDIPEGYSVSREKKERFSLILESASTNQTSMYLCASSGTSGNNEQFFGPGTRLTVL.

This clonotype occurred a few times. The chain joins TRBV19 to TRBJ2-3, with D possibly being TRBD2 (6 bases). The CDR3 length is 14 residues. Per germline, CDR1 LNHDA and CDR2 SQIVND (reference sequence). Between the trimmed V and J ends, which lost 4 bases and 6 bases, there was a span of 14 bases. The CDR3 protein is CASSTRGGSDTQYF. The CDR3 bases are TGTGCCAGTAGTACCCGTGGGGGGTCGGATACGCAGTATTTT.

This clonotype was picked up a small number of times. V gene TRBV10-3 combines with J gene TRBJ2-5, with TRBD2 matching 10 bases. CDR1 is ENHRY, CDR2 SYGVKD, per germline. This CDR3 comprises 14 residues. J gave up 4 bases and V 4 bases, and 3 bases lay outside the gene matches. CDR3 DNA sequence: TGTGCCATCAGTGTGGGACTAGCGTTAGAGACCCAGTACTTC. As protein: CAISVGLALETQYF.

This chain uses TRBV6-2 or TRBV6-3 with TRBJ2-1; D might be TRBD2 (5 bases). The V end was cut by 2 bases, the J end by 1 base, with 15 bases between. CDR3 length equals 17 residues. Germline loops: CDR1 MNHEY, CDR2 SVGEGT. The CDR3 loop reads CASSYNWRAQSYNEQFF. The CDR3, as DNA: TGTGCCAGCAGTTACAATTGGCGGGCCCAATCCTACAATGAGCAGTTCTTC.

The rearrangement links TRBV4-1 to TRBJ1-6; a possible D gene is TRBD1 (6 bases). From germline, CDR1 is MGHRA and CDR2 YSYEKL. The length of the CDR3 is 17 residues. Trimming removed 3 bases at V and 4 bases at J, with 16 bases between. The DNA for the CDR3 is TGCGCCAGCAGCCATCCCCTACCGGGACAATATAATTCACCCCTCCACTTT. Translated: CASSHPLPGQYNSPLHF.

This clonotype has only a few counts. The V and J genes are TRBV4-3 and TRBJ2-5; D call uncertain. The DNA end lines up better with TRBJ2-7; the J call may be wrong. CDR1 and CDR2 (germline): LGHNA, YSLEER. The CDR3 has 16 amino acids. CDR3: CASSQDFSFDLYEQYF. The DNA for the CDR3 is TGCGCCAGCAGCCAAGATTTCTCCTTTGACCTCTACGAGCAGTACTTC.

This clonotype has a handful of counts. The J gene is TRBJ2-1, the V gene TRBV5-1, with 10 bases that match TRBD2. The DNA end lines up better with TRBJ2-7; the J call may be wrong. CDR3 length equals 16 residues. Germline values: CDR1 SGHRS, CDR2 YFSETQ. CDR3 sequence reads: CASSLEVSGRAYEQYF. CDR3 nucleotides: TGCGCCAGCAGCTTGGAAGTCAGCGGGAGGGCCTACGAGCAGTACTTC.

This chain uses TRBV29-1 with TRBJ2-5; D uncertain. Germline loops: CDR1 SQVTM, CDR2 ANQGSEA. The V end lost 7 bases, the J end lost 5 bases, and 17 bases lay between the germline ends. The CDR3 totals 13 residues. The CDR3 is CSAMDRPAETQYF. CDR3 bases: TGCAGCGCTATGGACCGTCCCGCGGAGACCCAGTACTTC.

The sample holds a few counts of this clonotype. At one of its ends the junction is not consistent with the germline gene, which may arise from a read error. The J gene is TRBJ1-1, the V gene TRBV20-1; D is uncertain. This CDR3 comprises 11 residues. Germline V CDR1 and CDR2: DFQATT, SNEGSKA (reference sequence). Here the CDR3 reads CSASSGTEAFF. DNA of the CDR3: TGCAGCGCTAGCTCGGGGACTGAAGCTTTCTTT.

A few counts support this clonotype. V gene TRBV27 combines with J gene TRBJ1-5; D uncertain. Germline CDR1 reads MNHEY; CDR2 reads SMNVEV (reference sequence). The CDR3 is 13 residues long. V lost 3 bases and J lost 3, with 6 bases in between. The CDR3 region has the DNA TGTGCCAGCAGTTTGATATACAATCAGCCCCAGCATTTT. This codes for CASSLIYNQPQHF.

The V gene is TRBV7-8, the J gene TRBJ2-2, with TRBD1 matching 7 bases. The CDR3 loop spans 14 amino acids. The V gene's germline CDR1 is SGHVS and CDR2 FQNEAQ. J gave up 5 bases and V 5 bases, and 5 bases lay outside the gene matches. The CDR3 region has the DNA TGTGCCAGCAGCGACAGGGTTTGGACCGGGGAGCTGTTTTTT. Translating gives CASSDRVWTGELFF. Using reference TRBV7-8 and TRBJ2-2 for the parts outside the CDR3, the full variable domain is GAGVSQSPRYKVAKRGQDVALRCDPISGHVSLFWYQQALGQGPEFLTYFQNEAQLDKSGLPSDRFFAERPEGSVSTLKIQRTQQEDSAVYLCASSDRVWTGELFFGEGSRLTVL.